The source of this TCR beta chain is a study of PD-L1 blockade in urothelial cancer. V lost 6 bases and J lost 2, with 14 bases in between. The CDR3 has 14 residues. Germline CDR1 LNHDA, CDR2 SQIVND (reference sequence). Time point denoted: pretreatment peripheral blood. The table came from immunoSEQ multiplex PCR; TCRdb's copy has only in-frame clones and leaves some out. Of about 74,000 clones listed, 85% to 90% are singletons. This specimen was PBMCs, taken around atezolizumab (anti-PD-L1) treatment. This sequence was found in an older man with urothelial cancer. This chain connects TRBV19 to TRBJ2-7; TRBD2 is a possible D gene (5 bases). Written as DNA, the CDR3 is TGTGCCAGTAGCATCTTGGTCGGGGCCTACGAGCAGTACTTC. It translates to CASSILVGAYEQYF.